These 17 T cell receptor beta chains came from one sample sequenced in a study of blood T cell repertoires in COVID-19. Profiled with immunoSEQ multiplex PCR; TCRdb holds only in-frame clones, not every one. The data contain about 190,000 clones, roughly 90% of them singletons. The sample taken for sequencing was peripheral blood. These receptors originate from a man younger than 30 with active or convalescent COVID-19.

This sequence joins TRBV25-1 and TRBJ1-6; D is unresolved. The V gene's germline CDR1 is MGHDK and CDR2 SYGVNS. The CDR3 spans 16 residues. V shed 3 bases and J shed 1 base, with 10 bases lying between them. The CDR3, as DNA: TGTGCCAGCAGTGATATCAGGAGGTCCTATAATTCACCCCTCCACTTT. Translated: CASSDIRRSYNSPLHF.

The J gene is TRBJ2-7, the V gene TRBV7-9; D is ambiguous. The germline V gene encodes CDR1 SEHNR and CDR2 FQNEAQ (reference sequence). V gave up 0 bases and J gave up 5 bases, with 14 bases separating them. The CDR3 has 15 residues. The CDR3 bases are TGTGCCAGCAGCTTAGCGCGGCTCAAACGGGACGAGCAGTACTTC. Translated, it gives CASSLARLKRDEQYF.

The J gene is TRBJ2-7, the V gene TRBV4-1; 10 bases line up with TRBD1. V dropped 1 base and J dropped 5; count of bases not matched to a gene: 11. Germline lookup yields CDR1 MGHRA and CDR2 YSYEKL. CDR3 length: 17 amino acids. The CDR3 bases are TGCGCCAGCAGCCAAGTACAGGCAGGGACAGGGGCACACGAGCAGTACTTC. It is translated as CASSQVQAGTGAHEQYF.

The chain employs TRBV11-2 and TRBJ2-4; 7 bases agree with TRBD1. V trimming: 5 bases; J trimming: 0 bases; junction bases outside the gene matches: 7. Germline loops: CDR1 SGHAT, CDR2 FQNNGV. This CDR3 is 16 amino acids long. CDR3 protein: CASSDRTGLAKNIQYF. The CDR3 coding sequence is TGTGCCAGCAGCGACCGGACAGGCCTAGCCAAAAACATTCAGTACTTC.

This clone was detected only once. This chain joins TRBV9 and TRBJ2-1; 7 bases agree with TRBD1. The germline CDR1 and CDR2 sequences are SGDLS and YYNGEE. The CDR3 sequence is 16 residues long. Unmatched junction bases numbered 10, after V lost 4 bases and J lost 3 bases. The CDR3 loop is CASSMFVGTVYNEQFF. As DNA, the CDR3 is TGTGCCAGCAGCATGTTCGTAGGGACAGTCTACAATGAGCAGTTCTTC.

The J gene is TRBJ1-6, the V gene TRBV5-4; D is possibly TRBD1 (6 bases). Germline assignment: CDR1 SGHNT and CDR2 YYREEE (reference sequence). The CDR3 runs to 15 residues. V lost 0 bases to trimming and J lost 10 bases, with 14 bases between them. The chain's CDR3 is CASSLVGRGSSPLHF. In nucleotides, the CDR3 is TGTGCCAGCAGCTTGGTAGGCAGGGGAAGCTCACCCCTCCACTTT.

V usage is TRBV7-2 and J usage is TRBJ2-5; 12 nucleotides align to TRBD2. Looked up from germline, CDR1 is SGHTA and CDR2 is FQGNSA. The ends lost 3 bases at V and 5 bases at J; junction bases unmatched: 10. The CDR3 totals 17 residues. Here the CDR3 reads CASSLLLAGGNWETQYF. DNA of the CDR3: TGTGCCAGCAGCTTGCTGCTAGCGGGAGGGAACTGGGAGACCCAGTACTTC.

In its sample, this clone was seen a few times. This chain uses TRBV5-6 with TRBJ1-6, with D perhaps TRBD1 (6 bases). Trimming shortened V by 6 bases and J by 3 bases, and 13 bases separated the two germline ends. The CDR3 consists of 15 residues. CDR1 and CDR2 (germline): SGHDT, YYEEEE. In nucleotides, the CDR3 is TGTGCCAGCACCAAGACAGGACTCTATAATTCACCCCTCCACTTT. The encoded protein is CASTKTGLYNSPLHF.

Turning to this clone: The same CDR3 is also encoded by other DNA sequences in this sample. The chain joins TRBV5-1 to TRBJ1-1, with 9 positions matching TRBD1. J gave up 2 bases and V 5 bases, and 4 bases lay outside the gene matches. The CDR3 is 14 residues long. Per germline, CDR1 SGHRS and CDR2 YFSETQ. The CDR3 DNA reads TGCGCCAGCAGGCTTACAGGGGGCAACACTGAAGCTTTCTTT. As protein: CASRLTGGNTEAFF.

The chain combines TRBV24-1 with TRBJ1-5, with D perhaps TRBD1 (6 bases). V shed 4 bases and J shed 9 bases, with 21 bases lying between them. CDR1 and CDR2 (germline): KGHDR, SFDVKD. The CDR3 length is 16 residues. CDR3 bases: TGTGCCACCAGTGACGCCGAGGGGGGGATGTTGGCGCCCCAGCATTTT. Translated: CATSDAEGGMLAPQHF.

The chain carries TRBV6-5 and TRBJ2-7; no clear D. Trimming took 4 bases from V and 1 from J, leaving 5 bases between them. Germline V CDR1 and CDR2: MNHEY, SVGAGI. The CDR3 has 12 residues. CDR3 DNA: TGTGCCAGCAGTTCTAAGTCCTACGAGCAGTACTTC. This gives the protein CASSSKSYEQYF.

The gene calls are TRBV5-1 and TRBJ2-3, with TRBD2 as a possible D gene (6 bases). Trimming shortened V by 0 bases and J by 6 bases, and 11 bases separated the two germline ends. Germline-derived CDR1 and CDR2 are SGHRS and YFSETQ. CDR3 size: 14 residues. CDR3 in amino acids: CASSLVGGSDTQYF. CDR3 coding DNA: TGCGCCAGCAGCTTGGTCGGGGGTTCCGATACGCAGTATTTT.

This clone was detected a few times. The V gene is TRBV19, the J gene TRBJ2-2; D perhaps matches TRBD2 (6 bases). V lost 4 bases to trimming and J lost 0 bases, with 9 bases between them. Germline CDR1 is LNHDA and CDR2 is SQIVND (reference sequence). This CDR3 is built from 15 residues. The CDR3 nucleotides are TGTGCCAGTAGTAAGCGGGCCTCGAACACCGGGGAGCTGTTTTTT. This codes for CASSKRASNTGELFF.

J is TRBJ1-1 and V is TRBV9; no firm D call. V was shortened by 3 bases and J by 4 bases, with 10 bases between the two germline ends. Germline V gene sequence: CDR1 SGDLS, CDR2 YYNGEE. The CDR3 covers 13 residues. The CDR3 loop is CASSALEPTEAFF. CDR3 nucleotides: TGTGCCAGCAGCGCCCTAGAGCCCACTGAAGCTTTCTTT.

J is TRBJ1-2 and V is TRBV29-1; D is uncertain. The CDR3 is 14 residues long. Germline V gene sequence: CDR1 SQVTM, CDR2 ANQGSEA. V was trimmed by 4 bases and J by 0 bases, leaving 12 bases between them. CDR3 DNA: TGCAGCGTTGGGGCACTCTCCCCTAACTATGGCTACACCTTC. Its translation: CSVGALSPNYGYTF.

The rearrangement links TRBV30 to TRBJ1-1; no reliable D call. There are 13 residues in the CDR3. V was shortened by 3 bases and J by 4 bases, with 12 bases between the two germline ends. Germline V gene lookup returns CDR1 GTSNPN and CDR2 SVGIG (reference sequence). For the CDR3, the DNA is TGTGCCTGGAGGCCCACTAAAGGCACTGAAGCTTTCTTT. This translates into CAWRPTKGTEAFF.

J is TRBJ2-2 and V is TRBV19; 7 bases align to TRBD1. CDR1 is LNHDA and CDR2 is SQIVND in the germline V gene (reference sequence). The CDR3 is 14 residues long. The trim removed 4 bases at V and 6 bases at J, leaving 5 bases unmatched. The DNA for the CDR3 is TGTGCCAGTAGTACGACAGGGTCCGCCGGGGAGCTGTTTTTT. Amino acids: CASSTTGSAGELFF.